A single sample gave rise to the 31 T cell receptor beta chains below, sequenced in a study of blood T cell repertoires in COVID-19. The protocol was immunoSEQ multiplex PCR, while the TCRdb copy is restricted to in-frame clones and leaves out a portion. The table includes a few hundred thousand clones, roughly 85% detected once. The sample was PBMCs or T cells enriched from blood (not recorded which). These receptors were obtained from a man under 40 who had recovered from COVID-19.

In this sample, this clone turned up a few times. CDR3 coding DNA: TGTGCCAGCAGCCAAAATAGCAATCAGCCCCAGCATTTT. This codes for CASSQNSNQPQHF. J is TRBJ1-5 and V is TRBV6-5; D uncertain. Germline V gene data show CDR1 as MNHEY and CDR2 as SVGAGI. V was cut by 6 bases and J by 0 bases, with 6 bases left in between. The length of the CDR3 is 13 residues.

CDR3 in DNA: TGTGCCAGCAGAAGAGGGACAGTCTCTACCTACGAGCAGTACTTC. Amino acids: CASRRGTVSTYEQYF. The chain links TRBV27 to TRBJ2-7, with 7 bases lining up with TRBD1. This CDR3 has 15 residues. The germline CDR1 and CDR2 sequences are MNHEY and SMNVEV (reference sequence). After removal of 6 bases from V and 2 bases from J, the junction contained 10 bases not matched to a gene.

The chain is built from TRBV9 and TRBJ2-1; 12 nucleotides agree with TRBD2. Losses at the gene ends were 2 bases for V and 1 base for J; bases not matched to a gene: 10. Germline lookup yields CDR1 SGDLS and CDR2 YYNGEE. The CDR3 is made up of 19 amino acids. The CDR3 reads CASSVTSGGTYTSYNEQFF. The CDR3 bases are TGTGCCAGCAGCGTCACTAGCGGGGGGACATATACGTCCTACAATGAGCAGTTCTTC.

The gene calls are TRBV9 and TRBJ1-2; TRBD1 matches at 9 bases. The CDR3 spans 18 residues. Trimming at V came to 2 bases and at J to 4 bases, leaving 15 bases not matched to a gene. Per the germline V gene, CDR1 is SGDLS and CDR2 is YYNGEE. CDR3 region: CASSVNPDNRGLSYGYTF. The CDR3 DNA is TGTGCCAGCAGCGTCAATCCCGATAACAGGGGGCTAAGCTATGGCTACACCTTC.

The V gene is TRBV6-1, the J gene TRBJ1-6, with D possibly matching TRBD1 (6 bases). The CDR3 runs to 15 residues. Trimming cost V 1 base and J 10 bases, with 14 bases left between them. CDR1 and CDR2 (germline): MNHNS, SASEGT. The CDR3 reads CASSEGQGRYSPLHF. CDR3 DNA: TGTGCCAGCAGTGAAGGGCAGGGGAGATACTCACCCCTCCACTTT.

V usage is TRBV9 and J usage is TRBJ1-1; 7 positions match TRBD1. The CDR3 loop spans 13 amino acids. Germline V gene lookup returns CDR1 SGDLS and CDR2 YYNGEE. V lost 3 bases and J lost 7; bases outside the gene matches: 6. The DNA of the CDR3 is TGTGCCAGCAGCGAGAGTACAGGGGATGAAGCTTTCTTT. Its translation is CASSESTGDEAFF.

This chain joins TRBV7-8 and TRBJ2-3; TRBD2 aligns across 10 bases. The CDR3 totals 15 residues. Germline V lookup: CDR1 SGHVS, CDR2 FQNEAQ. The V segment lost 0 bases and the J segment 3 bases; nucleotides outside the gene matches: 0. The chain's CDR3 is CASSLAAGGTDTQYF. The CDR3 nucleotides read TGTGCCAGCAGCTTAGCAGCGGGGGGGACAGATACGCAGTATTTT.

V usage is TRBV15 and J usage is TRBJ2-3, with D perhaps matching TRBD2 (5 bases). The CDR3 totals 16 residues. V shed 0 bases and J shed 1 base, with 11 bases lying between them. Germline-derived CDR1 and CDR2 are LNHNV and YYDKDF (reference sequence). CDR3 protein: CATSRDRGRRTDTQYF. DNA of the CDR3: TGTGCCACCAGCAGAGATCGAGGGCGGCGCACAGATACGCAGTATTTT. The full variable domain, with the rest looked up from reference TRBV15 and TRBJ2-3, is DAMVIQNPRYQVTQFGKPVTLSCSQTLNHNVMYWYQQKSSQAPKLLFHYYDKDFNNEADTPDNFQSRRPNTSFCFLDIRSPGLGDTAMYLCATSRDRGRRTDTQYFGPGTRLTVL.

The CDR3 here is CASSFPRQKPTNEKLFF. The CDR3 coding sequence is TGTGCCAGCAGCTTCCCAAGACAGAAACCAACTAATGAAAAACTGTTTTTT. This chain uses TRBV5-5 with TRBJ1-4; a weak D match, TRBD1 (5 bases). Germline V CDR1 and CDR2: SGHKS, YYEKEE (reference sequence). V was trimmed by 2 bases and J by 0 bases, leaving 14 bases between them. CDR3 length: 17 amino acids.

The chain is built from TRBV24-1 and TRBJ1-5; D is unclear. Germline CDR1 reads KGHDR; CDR2 reads SFDVKD. The CDR3 sequence is 17 residues long. Trimming stripped 5 bases from V and 4 bases from J, with 20 bases between. Here the CDR3 reads CATSARSDGGRNQPQHF. The CDR3 DNA follows: TGTGCCACCAGTGCTCGATCCGACGGAGGGAGAAATCAGCCCCAGCATTTT.

V and J are TRBV20-1 and TRBJ1-1; the D gene is possibly TRBD1 (6 bases). Trimming pared 2 bases from V and 6 bases from J, leaving 7 bases between. Per the germline V gene, CDR1 is DFQATT and CDR2 is SNEGSKA (reference sequence). This CDR3 has 11 amino acids. CDR3 nucleotides: TGCAGTGCTAGAAGGACAGCTGAAGCTTTCTTT. It encodes CSARRTAEAFF.

This rearrangement joins TRBV6-2 or TRBV6-3 to TRBJ1-5; D remains unclear. Between the trimmed V and J ends, which lost 6 bases and 6 bases, there was a span of 12 bases. CDR1 and CDR2 (germline): MNHEY, SVGEGT. The CDR3 is made up of 13 amino acids. The CDR3 DNA reads as TGTGCCAGCAGCTTCCACCCTAGTCAGCCCCAGCATTTT. It yields the protein CASSFHPSQPQHF.

This chain links TRBV9 with TRBJ2-5, with a tentative D call TRBD2 (6 bases). Trimming shortened V by 0 bases and J by 5 bases, and 17 bases separated the two germline ends. The CDR3 runs to 16 residues. Looked up from germline, CDR1 is SGDLS and CDR2 is YYNGEE. The CDR3 DNA reads as TGTGCCAGCAGCGTAGACGCGCGGGGCGGCGGGGAGACCCAGTACTTC. This encodes CASSVDARGGGETQYF.

The chain couples TRBV20-1 to TRBJ2-1; 14 nucleotides align to TRBD2. Germline V gives CDR1 DFQATT, CDR2 SNEGSKA (reference sequence). This CDR3 comprises 11 residues. V was pared by 6 bases and J by 14 bases, with 3 bases of the junction left unmatched. This chain's CDR3 is CSAWGLAGEFF. DNA for the CDR3: TGCAGTGCCTGGGGACTAGCGGGGGAGTTCTTC.

V is TRBV6-6 and J is TRBJ1-1, with no clear D. CDR3 size: 13 residues. CDR1 MNHNY and CDR2 SVGAGI come from the germline V gene (reference sequence). V lost 6 bases to trimming and J lost 0 bases, with 8 bases between them. For the CDR3, the DNA is TGTGCCAGCAGGAGTATTCTGAACACTGAAGCTTTCTTT. Translation: CASRSILNTEAFF.

The chain links TRBV3-1 (or the pseudogene TRBV3-2) to TRBJ1-1; possibly TRBD1 for D (5 bases). V dropped 3 bases and J dropped 4 bases, with 12 bases sitting between them. CDR3 length: 14 amino acids. Per the germline V gene, CDR1 is LGHDT and CDR2 is YNNKEL (reference sequence). This CDR3 is CASSQSGFSTEAFF. The CDR3 DNA follows: TGTGCCAGCAGCCAGTCAGGGTTTAGCACTGAAGCTTTCTTT.

This clone appeared a single time. The rearrangement uses TRBV7-2 and TRBJ2-3; 12 bases agree with TRBD2. The CDR3 is made up of 14 amino acids. V was clipped by 2 bases and J by 14 bases; unmatched bases: 8. CDR1 is SGHTA, CDR2 FQGNSA, per germline. The CDR3 nucleotides are TGTGCCAGCAGCTTATCTAGCGGGGGGGGACTGAGGTATTTT. It encodes CASSLSSGGGLRYF.

DNA for the CDR3: TGTGCCAGCTCACCACGTGGGACAGGGGGGAGCAATGAGCAGTTCTTC. It encodes CASSPRGTGGSNEQFF. The chain is built from TRBV18 and TRBJ2-1; TRBD1 matches at 11 bases. V dropped 1 base and J dropped 6; count of bases not matched to a gene: 5. The CDR3 spans 16 residues. CDR1 KGHSH and CDR2 LQKENI come from the germline V gene.

The chain couples TRBV5-6 to TRBJ1-4; tentatively, D is TRBD1 (5 bases). Trimming left V 3 bases short and J 7 bases short, with 13 bases between. Looked up from germline, CDR1 is SGHDT and CDR2 is YYEEEE. This CDR3 is built from 14 residues. The CDR3 DNA sequence: TGTGCCAGCAGCTGGGGGGGTGGAAGTGAAAAACTGTTTTTT. Its protein product is CASSWGGGSEKLFF.

This clone appeared once. This rearrangement joins TRBV25-1 to TRBJ1-3; TRBD1 aligns across 7 bases. The CDR3 contains 15 residues. Germline loops: CDR1 MGHDK, CDR2 SYGVNS. Trimming took 3 bases from V and 4 from J; bases not matched to a gene: 6. CDR3 sequence (DNA): TGTGCCAGCAGTGAGCCCGGGACAGCCGGAAACACCATATATTTT. This gives the protein CASSEPGTAGNTIYF.

This clone was detected only once. This rearrangement joins TRBV9 to TRBJ2-3, with a tentative D call TRBD1 (6 bases). The CDR3 has 14 amino acids. Trimming removed 4 bases at V and 0 bases at J, with 9 bases between. Germline CDR1 SGDLS, CDR2 YYNGEE. CDR3 DNA: TGTGCCAGCAGCCAGGGGCGGAGCACAGATACGCAGTATTTT. It yields the protein CASSQGRSTDTQYF.

This rearrangement joins TRBV7-9 to TRBJ1-3; D call uncertain. This CDR3 has 13 amino acids. Trimming took off 3 bases at V and 7 bases at J, with 10 bases between the two ends. Per germline, CDR1 SEHNR and CDR2 FQNEAQ (reference sequence). CDR3 in DNA: TGTGCCAGCAGCTTGATTCAGGCCAACACCATATATTTT. Encoded protein: CASSLIQANTIYF.

The gene calls are TRBV12-3 or TRBV12-4 and TRBJ2-7; maybe TRBD2 (7 bases). V gave up 6 bases and J gave up 5 bases, with 8 bases separating them. The CDR3 runs to 11 residues. The CDR3 DNA reads TGTGCCAGCAGCGGGGGGCACGAGCAGTACTTC. The encoded protein is CASSGGHEQYF.

The chain has TRBV30 and TRBJ1-5; D is possibly TRBD1 (6 bases). Trimming shortened V by 5 bases and J by 7 bases, and 24 bases separated the two germline ends. The CDR3 consists of 16 residues. CDR1 and CDR2 from the germline V gene are GTSNPN and SVGIG (reference sequence). The CDR3 nucleotides are TGTGCCTGGGCGATCCCGGGCCTGGGGGCAGGGCAGCCCCAGCATTTT. It yields the protein CAWAIPGLGAGQPQHF.

The CDR3 region has the DNA TGTGCCAGCAGAAACAGTGGCAATGAGCAGTTCTTC. Protein product: CASRNSGNEQFF. The genes are TRBV7-9 and TRBJ2-1; D gene unclear. The CDR3 sequence is 12 residues long. The V gene's germline CDR1 is SEHNR and CDR2 FQNEAQ (reference sequence). V was shortened by 6 bases and J by 6 bases, with 9 bases between the two germline ends. The full variable domain, with the rest looked up from reference TRBV7-9 and TRBJ2-1, is DTGVSQNPRHKITKRGQNVTFRCDPISEHNRLYWYRQTLGQGPEFLTYFQNEAQLEKSRLLSDRFSAERPKGSFSTLEIQRTEQGDSAMYLCASRNSGNEQFFGPGTRLTVL.

The genes are TRBV7-9 and TRBJ1-2; 9 bases are shared with TRBD1. Per the germline V gene, CDR1 is SEHNR and CDR2 is FQNEAQ (reference sequence). V was pared by 0 bases and J by 2 bases, with 1 base of the junction left unmatched. The length of the CDR3 is 15 residues. This CDR3 reads CASSLAGTGNYGYTF. The CDR3 DNA sequence: TGTGCCAGCAGCTTAGCGGGGACAGGGAACTATGGCTACACCTTC.

V and J are TRBV6-1 and TRBJ2-7; 11 bases match TRBD1. The CDR3 runs 14 residues. Trimming removed 3 bases from V and 6 bases from J; junction bases left unmatched: 4. From germline, CDR1 is MNHNS and CDR2 SASEGT. The CDR3 DNA follows: TGTGCCAGCAGTGACGGACAGGGGGCGTCCGAGCAGTACTTC. This codes for CASSDGQGASEQYF.

The V call is TRBV5-1, the J call TRBJ1-2; 7 nucleotides align to TRBD1. The CDR3 is 17 residues long. After removal of 5 bases from V and 0 bases from J, the junction contained 13 bases not matched to a gene. CDR1 and CDR2 from the germline V gene are SGHRS and YFSETQ. Written as DNA, the CDR3 is TGCGCCAGCAGATCTGGGGGTCGAGACAGGGCTAACTATGGCTACACCTTC. This translates into CASRSGGRDRANYGYTF.

The chain links TRBV5-1 to TRBJ1-2; tentatively, D is TRBD1 (5 bases). The V gene lost 4 bases and the J gene lost 3 bases, with 10 bases spanning the gap. CDR3 size: 13 residues. Germline loops: CDR1 SGHRS, CDR2 YFSETQ. The CDR3 sequence is CASSEGAHYGYTF. The CDR3 DNA follows: TGCGCCAGCAGCGAAGGGGCGCACTATGGCTACACCTTC.

The CDR3 DNA reads TGTGCCAGCAGCTTGGAGCCGGGCAGGGGGAATTCACCCCTCCACTTT. It yields the protein CASSLEPGRGNSPLHF. The rearrangement uses TRBV5-4 and TRBJ1-6; 7 nucleotides line up with TRBD1. The CDR3 length is 16 residues. V lost 0 bases, J lost 7 bases, and 7 bases stayed unmatched. Per the germline V gene, CDR1 is SGHNT and CDR2 is YYREEE (reference sequence).

J is TRBJ2-2 and V is TRBV30; 7 bases fit TRBD1. This CDR3 has 16 amino acids. Germline values: CDR1 GTSNPN, CDR2 SVGIG (reference sequence). With V trimmed by 4 bases and J by 3 bases, 11 bases remained unmatched. Here the CDR3 DNA reads TGTGCCTGGAACCCCAAGACGGGACAGTACACCGGGGAGCTGTTTTTT. This sequence encodes CAWNPKTGQYTGELFF.